The T cell receptor (beta chain) described here comes from a study of response to subunit inactivated influenza vaccine. Germline values: CDR1 SQVTM, CDR2 ANQGSEA. The CDR3 has 13 residues. V lost 4 bases to trimming and J lost 2 bases, with 12 bases between them. This clonotype was seen more than once but under ten times. TCRdb re-called the RT-PCR reads through MiXCR, storing one row per CDR3 protein. The data hold around 480,000 distinct CDR3 sequences, with 16% observed a single time. The chain carries TRBV29-1 and TRBJ2-7, with unresolved D. The sequencing used CD4+ T cells sorted from PBMCs, collected roughly 24 months after vaccination. This receptor was taken from a man aged 50 to 69 who received an inactivated influenza vaccine. CDR3 residues: CSVGPAGTYEQYF. The CDR3 nucleotides are TGCAGCGTTGGGCCGGCAGGAACCTACGAGCAGTACTTC.